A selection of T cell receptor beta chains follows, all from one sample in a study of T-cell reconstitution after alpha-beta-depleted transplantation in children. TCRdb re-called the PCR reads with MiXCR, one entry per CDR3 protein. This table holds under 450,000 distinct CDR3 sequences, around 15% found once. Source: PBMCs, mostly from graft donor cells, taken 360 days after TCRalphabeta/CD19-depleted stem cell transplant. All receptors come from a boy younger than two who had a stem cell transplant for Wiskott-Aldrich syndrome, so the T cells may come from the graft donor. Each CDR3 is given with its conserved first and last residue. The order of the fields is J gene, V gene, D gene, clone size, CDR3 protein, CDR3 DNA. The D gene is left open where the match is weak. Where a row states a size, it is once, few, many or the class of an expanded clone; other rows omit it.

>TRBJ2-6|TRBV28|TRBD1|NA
CASRLDRAHDTGANVLTF
TGTGCCAGCAGGCTGGACAGGGCCCATGATACTGGGGCCAACGTCCTGACTTTC
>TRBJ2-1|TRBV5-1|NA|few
CASSGSENNEQFF
TGCGCCAGCAGTGGGAGCGAAAACAATGAGCAGTTCTTC
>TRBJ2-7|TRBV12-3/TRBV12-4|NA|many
CASSLRRGSYEQYF
TGTGCCAGCAGTTTACGACGCGGTTCCTACGAGCAGTACTTC
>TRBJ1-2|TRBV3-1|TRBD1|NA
CASSQGRQGSYGYTF
TGTGCCAGCAGTCAAGGGAGACAGGGTAGCTATGGCTACACCTTC
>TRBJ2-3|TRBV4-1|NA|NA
CASSQVEGPTDTQYF
TGCGCCAGCAGCCAAGTGGAGGGCCCCACAGATACGCAGTATTTT
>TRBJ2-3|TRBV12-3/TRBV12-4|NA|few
CASRRRTVTSTDTQYF
TGTGCCAGCAGACGAAGGACGGTGACTAGCACAGATACGCAGTATTTT
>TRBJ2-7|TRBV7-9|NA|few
CASSPTGRLFYEQYF
TGTGCCAGCAGCCCAACAGGGCGCCTCTTCTACGAGCAGTACTTC
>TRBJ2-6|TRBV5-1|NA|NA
CASSVFTGISGANVLTF
TGCGCCAGCAGTGTTTTCACGGGGATCTCTGGGGCCAACGTCCTGACTTTC
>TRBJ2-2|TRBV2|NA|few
CASSLAIGTGELFF
TGTGCCAGCAGTCTCGCTATAGGTACCGGGGAGCTGTTTTTT
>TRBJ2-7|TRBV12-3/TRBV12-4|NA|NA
CASSLKAGAASSYEQYF
TGTGCCAGCAGTTTAAAAGCAGGGGCTGCTAGCTCCTACGAGCAGTACTTC
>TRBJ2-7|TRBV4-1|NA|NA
CASSQDGQPRSSYEQYF
TGCGCCAGCAGCCAAGACGGACAGCCCCGCAGCTCCTACGAGCAATACTTC
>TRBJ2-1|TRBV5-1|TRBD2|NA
CASSLDLLAGFYNEQFF
TGCGCCAGCAGCTTGGACCTTCTAGCGGGGTTTTACAATGAGCAGTTCTTC
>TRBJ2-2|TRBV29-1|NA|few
CSVRTPPSTSNTGELFF
TGCAGCGTTCGTACCCCCCCCTCGACGTCGAACACCGGGGAGCTGTTTTTT
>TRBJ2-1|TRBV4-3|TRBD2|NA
CASSQDPRGSSYNEQFF
TGCGCCAGCAGCCAAGATCCGCGGGGGAGCTCCTACAATGAGCAGTTCTTC
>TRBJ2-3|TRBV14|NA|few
CASSQGWRGRRDTQYF
TGTGCCAGCAGCCAAGGGTGGCGGGGGCGTCGAGATACGCAGTATTTT
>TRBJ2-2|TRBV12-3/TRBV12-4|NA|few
CASSSRTKGGTGELFF
TGTGCCAGCAGCTCCCGGACTAAGGGTGGCACCGGGGAGCTGTTTTTT
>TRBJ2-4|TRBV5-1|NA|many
CASSLALGAKNIQYF
TGCGCCAGCAGCTTGGCCTTGGGGGCCAAAAACATTCAGTACTTC
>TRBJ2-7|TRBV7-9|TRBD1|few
CASSPPGQGGLSYEQYF
TGTGCCAGCAGCCCACCGGGACAGGGAGGCCTATCCTACGAGCAGTACTTC
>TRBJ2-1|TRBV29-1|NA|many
CSVVAFSYNEQFF
TGCAGCGTAGTAGCGTTTTCCTACAATGAGCAGTTCTTC
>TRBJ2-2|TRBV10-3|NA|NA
CAIGPGMNTGELFF
TGTGCCATCGGCCCCGGAATGAACACCGGGGAGCTGTTTTTT
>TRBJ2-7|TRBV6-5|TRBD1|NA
CASSYARDRDYEQYF
TGTGCCAGCAGTTACGCCCGGGACAGGGACTACGAGCAGTACTTC
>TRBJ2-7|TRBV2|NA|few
CASSEWRLEQYF
TGTGCCAGCAGTGAATGGCGTTTGGAGCAGTACTTC
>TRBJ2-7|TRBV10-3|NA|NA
CAITPGGAEQYF
TGTGCCATCACCCCTGGAGGAGCAGAGCAGTACTTC
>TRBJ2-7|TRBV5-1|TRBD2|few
CASSLVQLTSGRVYEQYF
TGCGCCAGCAGCTTGGTACAACTAACTAGCGGGAGGGTCTACGAGCAGTACTTC
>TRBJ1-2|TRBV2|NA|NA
CASSGGGNYGYTF
TGTGCCAGCAGTGGTGGTGGTAACTATGGCTACACCTTC
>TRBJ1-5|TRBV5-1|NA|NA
CASSLEGGWQPQHF
TGCGCCAGCAGCTTGGAGGGGGGCTGGCAGCCCCAGCATTTT
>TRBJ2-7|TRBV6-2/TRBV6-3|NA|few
CASSYSTGSGYEQYF
TGTGCCAGCAGTTACTCGACAGGAAGCGGCTACGAGCAGTACTTC
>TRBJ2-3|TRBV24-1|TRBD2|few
CATSGTIAGRDTQYF
TGTGCCACCAGTGGAACTATAGCGGGTAGGGATACGCAGTATTTT
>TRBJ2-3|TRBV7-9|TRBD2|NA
CASSFGGTSSDTQYF
TGTGCCAGCAGCTTTGGCGGGACTAGCTCAGATACGCAGTATTTT
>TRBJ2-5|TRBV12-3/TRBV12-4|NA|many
CASTVWGRETQYF
TGTGCCAGCACCGTCTGGGGTAGAGAGACCCAGTACTTC
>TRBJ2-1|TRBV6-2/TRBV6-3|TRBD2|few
CASKGTSFVLHYNEQFF
TGTGCCAGCAAGGGGACTAGTTTCGTCCTGCATTACAATGAGCAGTTCTTC
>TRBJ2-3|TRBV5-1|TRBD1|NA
CASASTGGASDTQYF
TGCGCCAGCGCCTCGACAGGGGGCGCATCAGATACGCAGTATTTT
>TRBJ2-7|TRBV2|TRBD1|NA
CASTFQGVSYEQYF
TGTGCCAGCACCTTCCAGGGGGTGTCCTACGAGCAGTACTTC
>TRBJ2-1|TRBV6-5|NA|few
CASSYRSQGLPYNEQFF
TGTGCCAGCAGTTACCGGTCGCAAGGACTACCCTACAATGAGCAGTTCTTC
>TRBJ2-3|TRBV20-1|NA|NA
CSARDPFWRTENTQYF
TGCAGTGCTAGAGATCCGTTCTGGCGGACGGAGAATACGCAGTATTTT
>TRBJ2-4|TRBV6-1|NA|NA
CASQGVAKNIQYF
TGTGCCAGCCAAGGGGTAGCCAAAAACATTCAGTACTTC
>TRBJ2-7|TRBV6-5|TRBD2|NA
CASSLLAGEVYEQYF
TGTGCCAGCAGTTTACTAGCGGGAGAGGTCTACGAGCAGTACTTC
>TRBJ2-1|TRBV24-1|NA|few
CATSDLGGSGSYNEQFF
TGTGCCACCAGTGATTTGGGTGGGAGTGGGTCCTACAATGAGCAGTTCTTC
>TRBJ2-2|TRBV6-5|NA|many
CASSYSSPGGITTGELFF
TGTGCCAGCAGTTACTCGAGTCCCGGAGGGATTACCACCGGGGAGCTGTTTTTT
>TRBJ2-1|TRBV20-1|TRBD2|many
CSARVTGTTPNEQFF
TGCAGTGCTAGAGTTACCGGGACTACCCCCAATGAGCAGTTCTTC
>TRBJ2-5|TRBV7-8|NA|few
CASSRRGAQETQYF
TGTGCCAGCAGCAGGAGGGGGGCCCAAGAGACCCAGTACTTC
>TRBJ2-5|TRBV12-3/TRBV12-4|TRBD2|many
CASSHPPLAGLRETQYF
TGTGCCAGCAGTCACCCTCCGCTAGCGGGGCTCCGGGAGACCCAGTACTTC
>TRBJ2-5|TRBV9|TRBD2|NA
CASSVVGLARETQYF
TGTGCCAGCAGCGTAGTAGGACTAGCAAGGGAGACCCAGTACTTC
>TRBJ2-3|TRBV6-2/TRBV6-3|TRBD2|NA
CASSPRTRSDTQYF
TGTGCCAGCAGTCCCAGGACTAGATCAGATACGCAGTATTTT
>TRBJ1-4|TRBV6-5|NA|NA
CASSPRLGNEKLFF
TGTGCCAGCAGTCCCCGGCTCGGTAATGAAAAACTGTTTTTT
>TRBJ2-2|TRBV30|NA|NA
CAWGLLNTGELFF
TGTGCTTGGGGATTACTGAACACCGGGGAGCTGTTTTTT
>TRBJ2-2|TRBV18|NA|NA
CASSPREFTGELFF
TGTGCCAGCTCACCCCGGGAATTTACCGGGGAGCTGTTTTTT
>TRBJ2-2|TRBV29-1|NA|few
CSVRQPYTGELFF
TGCAGCGTTCGACAGCCTTACACCGGGGAGCTGTTTTTT
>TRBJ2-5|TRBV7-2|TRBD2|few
CASSPRAGGRETQYF
TGTGCCAGCAGCCCTAGAGCGGGGGGGCGGGAGACCCAGTACTTC
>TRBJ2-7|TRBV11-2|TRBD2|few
CASSPLLADEQYF
TGTGCCAGCAGCCCTCTACTAGCGGACGAGCAGTACTTC
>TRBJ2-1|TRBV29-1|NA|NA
CSVGGPSDWFF
TGCAGCGTGGGGGGGCCCTCGGACTGGTTCTTC
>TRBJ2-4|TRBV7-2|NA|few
CASSSTTAKNIQYF
TGTGCCAGCAGCTCTACTACGGCCAAAAACATTCAGTACTTC
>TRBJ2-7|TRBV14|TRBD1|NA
CASRKQGAYEQYF
TGTGCCAGCAGAAAACAGGGGGCCTACGAGCAGTACTTC
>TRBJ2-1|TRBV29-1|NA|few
CSFNVGGCEQFF
TGCAGCTTTAATGTGGGGGGTTGTGAGCAGTTCTTC
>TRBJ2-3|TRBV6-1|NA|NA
CASRTIGALSTDTQYF
TGTGCCAGCAGAACCATAGGGGCACTAAGCACAGATACGCAGTATTTT
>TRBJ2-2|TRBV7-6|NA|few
CASSSTTSPALPSNTGELFF
TGTGCCAGCAGCTCGACGACTAGTCCAGCCTTACCTTCGAACACCGGGGAGCTGTTTTTT